The 9 T cell receptor beta chains reported below all come from one sample, sequenced in a study of T cell responses to AZD1222 COVID-19 vaccine. Profiling relied on immunoSEQ multiplex PCR, and the TCRdb table lists in-frame clones only, not all of them. The sample lists approximately 150,000 clones; about nine tenths were seen once. The material was peripheral blood, obtained on day 0 of AZD1222 vaccination. All receptors come from an adult in good health.

The CDR3 sequence is CASSLGGTEGQPQHF. CDR3 nucleotide sequence: TGCGCCAGCAGCTTGGGAGGGACAGAGGGGCAGCCCCAGCATTTT. J is TRBJ1-5 and V is TRBV4-1; 7 positions agree with TRBD1. The germline V gene has CDR1 MGHRA and CDR2 YSYEKL. The CDR3 extends over 15 amino acids. J lost 7 bases, V lost 5 bases, and 11 bases had no gene match.

The chain is built from TRBV12-3 or TRBV12-4 and TRBJ2-7; possibly TRBD1 for D (6 bases). The V end was cut by 5 bases, the J end by 3 bases, with 11 bases between. The CDR3 loop spans 13 amino acids. CDR3 protein: CASSPQGSYEQYF. DNA for the CDR3: TGTGCCAGCAGTCCCCAGGGGAGCTACGAGCAGTACTTC.

The chain carries TRBV18 and TRBJ2-7; 7 bases align to TRBD1. The CDR3 loop spans 13 amino acids. The germline V gene encodes CDR1 KGHSH and CDR2 LQKENI. V lost 2 bases and J lost 2; bases outside the gene matches: 0. CDR3 region: CASSPGTAYEQYF. The CDR3 DNA reads as TGTGCCAGCTCACCAGGGACAGCCTACGAGCAGTACTTC.

The rearrangement joins TRBV6-5 to TRBJ1-4; weak D call: TRBD1 (5 bases). Germline V gene lookup returns CDR1 MNHEY and CDR2 SVGAGI. The CDR3 has 13 residues. V was cut by 5 bases and J by 5 bases, with 9 bases left in between. CDR3 amino acids: CASSLRGNEKLFF. The CDR3 nucleotides read TGTGCCAGCAGTCTGAGGGGAAATGAAAAACTGTTTTTT.

The V call is TRBV2, the J call TRBJ1-2; tentative D call: TRBD1 (6 bases). CDR3 length: 14 residues. Germline V gives CDR1 SNHLY, CDR2 FYNNEI. V gave up 3 bases and J gave up 0 bases, with 8 bases separating them. The CDR3 DNA follows: TGTGCCAGCAGTGAGGACAGAACTAACTATGGCTACACCTTC. It specifies CASSEDRTNYGYTF.

Here the CDR3 DNA reads TGTGCCAGCAGTTTGACTAGCGGGAGACCCGGGGAGCTGTTTTTT. Residues: CASSLTSGRPGELFF. V and J are TRBV28 and TRBJ2-2; 12 bases line up with TRBD2. The CDR3 covers 15 residues. Germline V lookup: CDR1 MDHEN, CDR2 SYDVKM. With 3 bases clipped from V and 6 bases from J, the junction kept 2 bases outside the gene matches. The complete variable domain, with remaining parts taken from reference TRBV28 and TRBJ2-2, reads DVKVTQSSRYLVKRTGEKVFLECVQDMDHENMFWYRQDPGLGLRLIYFSYDVKMKEKGDIPEGYSVSREKKERFSLILESASTNQTSMYLCASSLTSGRPGELFFGEGSRLTVL.

The chain has TRBV15 and TRBJ2-7; possible D gene TRBD1, 6 bases. The V gene lost 2 bases and the J gene lost 6 bases, with 11 bases spanning the gap. This CDR3 has 13 residues. Germline V gene lookup returns CDR1 LNHNV and CDR2 YYDKDF (reference sequence). CDR3 DNA sequence: TGTGCCACCAGCAGACCGACAGGCATCGAGCAGTACTTC. Translating gives CATSRPTGIEQYF.

This clone was counted once. The chain uses TRBV11-2 and TRBJ2-7; the D gene is possibly TRBD2 (5 bases). This CDR3 comprises 12 residues. Between the trimmed V and J ends, which lost 3 bases and 3 bases, there was a span of 6 bases. Germline V gives CDR1 SGHAT, CDR2 FQNNGV. CDR3 in amino acids: CASSFGDYEQYF. In DNA form, the CDR3 reads TGTGCCAGCAGCTTCGGGGACTACGAGCAGTACTTC.

The V gene is TRBV19, the J gene TRBJ2-5; no definite D call. Germline values: CDR1 LNHDA, CDR2 SQIVND (reference sequence). The CDR3 totals 13 residues. Deletions cut 4 bases from V and 0 bases from J, with 6 bases between. CDR3: CASSKQYQETQYF. The CDR3, as DNA: TGTGCCAGTAGTAAACAGTACCAAGAGACCCAGTACTTC.